A selection of T cell receptor beta chains follows, all from one sample in a study of cytomegalovirus exposure and HLA in healthy donors. Here immunoSEQ multiplex PCR was the method, and the copy in TCRdb shows in-frame clones only, minus some. The sample records some 130,000 clones, 82% being singletons. The sample taken for sequencing was PBMCs. The receptor set was obtained from a male donor in good health and CMV-seropositive. Each CDR3 is given with its conserved first and last residue. The D gene is left open where the match is weak. Size is stated for part of the rows, as once, few or many counts, or as a class when the clone is expanded.

clone_size: .; d_call: TRBD1; v_call: TRBV6-1; j_call: TRBJ1-1; cdr3_aa: CASSRQGYTEAFF; cdr3_nt: TGTGCCAGCAGTCGACAGGGATACACTGAAGCTTTCTTT
clone_size: once; d_call: TRBD1; v_call: TRBV19; j_call: TRBJ2-7; cdr3_aa: CASSFHGTGAYEQYF; cdr3_nt: TGTGCCAGTAGTTTCCACGGGACAGGGGCCTACGAGCAGTACTTC
clone_size: .; d_call: .; v_call: TRBV4-3; j_call: TRBJ2-7; cdr3_aa: CASSQAPTRDYEQYF; cdr3_nt: TGCGCCAGCAGCCAAGCCCCCACCCGGGACTACGAGCAGTACTTC
clone_size: .; d_call: .; v_call: TRBV7-6; j_call: TRBJ2-7; cdr3_aa: CASSLPLEMPYEQYF; cdr3_nt: TGTGCCAGCAGCTTACCATTAGAGATGCCCTACGAGCAGTACTTC
clone_size: once; d_call: .; v_call: TRBV9; j_call: TRBJ2-3; cdr3_aa: CASSPKDRSTDTQYF; cdr3_nt: TGTGCCAGCAGCCCTAAGGACAGAAGCACAGATACGCAGTATTTT
clone_size: .; d_call: TRBD1; v_call: TRBV9; j_call: TRBJ1-1; cdr3_aa: CASSVGATGDTEAFF; cdr3_nt: TGTGCCAGCAGCGTAGGTGCGACAGGGGACACTGAAGCTTTCTTT
clone_size: .; d_call: .; v_call: TRBV27; j_call: TRBJ2-7; cdr3_aa: CASSSEIGRDTYEQYF; cdr3_nt: TGTGCCAGCAGTTCGGAGATTGGCCGGGATACCTACGAGCAGTACTTC
clone_size: .; d_call: .; v_call: TRBV19; j_call: TRBJ1-1; cdr3_aa: CASSMGRVNTEAFF; cdr3_nt: TGTGCCAGTAGTATGGGCAGGGTGAACACTGAAGCTTTCTTT
clone_size: few; d_call: .; v_call: TRBV6-4; j_call: TRBJ2-1; cdr3_aa: CASSDSSEPGNEQFF; cdr3_nt: TGTGCCAGCAGTGACTCGAGCGAGCCGGGCAATGAGCAGTTCTTC
clone_size: .; d_call: .; v_call: TRBV7-8; j_call: TRBJ1-2; cdr3_aa: CASSLSDYGYTF; cdr3_nt: TGTGCCAGCAGCTTATCTGACTATGGCTACACCTTC
clone_size: .; d_call: TRBD1; v_call: TRBV18; j_call: TRBJ2-3; cdr3_aa: CASSHGTVSTDTQYF; cdr3_nt: TGTGCCAGCTCACACGGGACAGTAAGCACAGATACGCAGTATTTT
clone_size: .; d_call: TRBD1; v_call: TRBV7-9; j_call: TRBJ2-7; cdr3_aa: CASSPGTEGDEQYF; cdr3_nt: TGTGCCAGCAGCCCCGGGACAGAGGGCGACGAGCAGTACTTC
clone_size: few; d_call: TRBD1; v_call: TRBV4-2; j_call: TRBJ1-6; cdr3_aa: CASSWEQGARNSPLHF; cdr3_nt: TGTGCCAGCAGTTGGGAACAGGGGGCGCGAAATTCACCCCTCCACTTT
clone_size: .; d_call: .; v_call: TRBV4-2; j_call: TRBJ2-7; cdr3_aa: CASSQDPNGAYEQYF; cdr3_nt: TGTGCCAGCAGCCAAGATCCCAACGGGGCCTACGAGCAGTACTTC
clone_size: few; d_call: .; v_call: TRBV6-5; j_call: TRBJ1-1; cdr3_aa: CASSYSPRYTEAFF; cdr3_nt: TGTGCCAGCAGTTACTCACCGCGGTACACTGAAGCTTTCTTT
clone_size: .; d_call: TRBD2; v_call: TRBV11-1; j_call: TRBJ2-5; cdr3_aa: CASSLVPLAGGQETQYF; cdr3_nt: TGTGCCAGCAGCTTAGTGCCTCTGGCGGGAGGGCAAGAGACCCAGTACTTC
clone_size: .; d_call: .; v_call: TRBV30; j_call: TRBJ2-1; cdr3_aa: CAWSRGYGDNEQFF; cdr3_nt: TGTGCCTGGAGTAGGGGGTATGGGGACAATGAGCAGTTCTTC
clone_size: .; d_call: .; v_call: TRBV6-6; j_call: TRBJ1-4; cdr3_aa: CASSSVPSTNEKLFF; cdr3_nt: TGTGCCAGCAGTTCGGTCCCGTCAACTAATGAAAAACTGTTTTTT
clone_size: .; d_call: TRBD2; v_call: TRBV6-1; j_call: TRBJ2-5; cdr3_aa: CASRTSGRARETQYF; cdr3_nt: TGTGCCAGCCGGACTAGCGGGAGGGCCCGAGAGACCCAGTACTTC
clone_size: .; d_call: TRBD1; v_call: TRBV29-1; j_call: TRBJ2-7; cdr3_aa: CSVEGQGTYEQYF; cdr3_nt: TGCAGCGTTGAAGGACAGGGGACCTACGAGCAGTACTTC
clone_size: .; d_call: TRBD2; v_call: TRBV19; j_call: TRBJ2-1; cdr3_aa: CASSLTGLEAYNEQFF; cdr3_nt: TGTGCCAGTAGTCTTACGGGACTAGAAGCCTACAATGAGCAGTTCTTC
clone_size: once; d_call: .; v_call: TRBV19; j_call: TRBJ2-5; cdr3_aa: CASPFEGGQRKETQYF; cdr3_nt: TGTGCCAGTCCCTTCGAGGGGGGACAGCGAAAAGAGACCCAGTACTTC
clone_size: .; d_call: .; v_call: TRBV5-1; j_call: TRBJ1-6; cdr3_aa: CASRDTPNSPLHF; cdr3_nt: TGCGCCAGCAGAGACACCCCAAATTCACCCCTCCACTTT
clone_size: .; d_call: .; v_call: TRBV30; j_call: TRBJ1-2; cdr3_aa: CAWSKGHAYGYTF; cdr3_nt: TGTGCCTGGAGTAAGGGGCACGCCTATGGCTACACCTTC
clone_size: .; d_call: .; v_call: TRBV28; j_call: TRBJ2-5; cdr3_aa: CASSLLAGVETQYF; cdr3_nt: TGTGCCAGCAGTTTGCTAGCTGGGGTGGAGACCCAGTACTTC
clone_size: .; d_call: .; v_call: TRBV5-6; j_call: TRBJ1-6; cdr3_aa: CASSLWDWSNSPLHF; cdr3_nt: TGTGCCAGCAGCTTGTGGGACTGGTCTAATTCACCCCTCCACTTT
clone_size: .; d_call: TRBD1; v_call: TRBV18; j_call: TRBJ1-2; cdr3_aa: CASSPPSGTGGGYGYTF; cdr3_nt: TGTGCCAGCTCACCTCCGTCCGGGACAGGGGGTGGCTATGGCTACACCTTC
clone_size: .; d_call: TRBD1; v_call: TRBV5-6; j_call: TRBJ2-5; cdr3_aa: CASSLQGIPETQYF; cdr3_nt: TGTGCCAGCAGCTTACAGGGGATCCCAGAGACCCAGTACTTC
clone_size: .; d_call: .; v_call: TRBV5-6; j_call: TRBJ1-1; cdr3_aa: CASSLVTSEAFF; cdr3_nt: TGTGCCAGCAGCTTGGTTACGAGCGAAGCTTTCTTT
clone_size: .; d_call: .; v_call: TRBV6-5; j_call: TRBJ1-1; cdr3_aa: CASRETQPHTEAFF; cdr3_nt: TGTGCCAGCAGGGAAACACAGCCCCACACTGAAGCTTTCTTT
clone_size: .; d_call: .; v_call: TRBV5-5; j_call: TRBJ1-1; cdr3_aa: CASSWTVGGVNTEAFF; cdr3_nt: TGTGCCAGCAGCTGGACCGTGGGGGGAGTGAACACTGAAGCTTTCTTT
clone_size: .; d_call: .; v_call: TRBV7-2; j_call: TRBJ1-1; cdr3_aa: CASSLVGEAFF; cdr3_nt: TGTGCCAGCAGTTTGGTTGGCGAAGCTTTCTTT
clone_size: .; d_call: TRBD2; v_call: TRBV25-1; j_call: TRBJ2-5; cdr3_aa: CASSEYRAGGGETQYF; cdr3_nt: TGTGCCAGCAGTGAATATAGGGCGGGAGGAGGAGAGACCCAGTACTTC
clone_size: .; d_call: TRBD1; v_call: TRBV6-5; j_call: TRBJ1-2; cdr3_aa: CASSYFDRGGYTF; cdr3_nt: TGTGCCAGCAGTTACTTCGACAGGGGTGGCTACACCTTC
clone_size: few; d_call: .; v_call: TRBV6-5; j_call: TRBJ2-1; cdr3_aa: CASNTGYNEQFF; cdr3_nt: TGTGCCAGCAACACAGGTTACAATGAGCAGTTCTTC
clone_size: few; d_call: TRBD1; v_call: TRBV2; j_call: TRBJ1-6; cdr3_aa: CASRGGTGFSPLHF; cdr3_nt: TGTGCCAGCAGGGGGGGGACAGGGTTCTCACCCCTCCACTTT
clone_size: .; d_call: TRBD1; v_call: TRBV7-9; j_call: TRBJ1-2; cdr3_aa: CSSISADRGWGYTF; cdr3_nt: TGTTCCAGCATCTCAGCGGACAGGGGTTGGGGCTACACCTTC
clone_size: .; d_call: TRBD2; v_call: TRBV28; j_call: TRBJ2-1; cdr3_aa: CASNSAGGPYNEQFF; cdr3_nt: TGTGCCAGCAACTCAGCGGGAGGGCCCTACAATGAGCAGTTCTTC
clone_size: few; d_call: .; v_call: TRBV7-2; j_call: TRBJ1-2; cdr3_aa: CASSPGFYGYTF; cdr3_nt: TGTGCCAGCAGCCCAGGGTTCTATGGCTACACCTTC
clone_size: .; d_call: .; v_call: TRBV7-9; j_call: TRBJ2-7; cdr3_aa: CSSSFSRDEQYF; cdr3_nt: TGTTCCAGCAGCTTTAGCCGCGACGAGCAGTACTTC